The rows below give T cell receptor beta chains drawn from one sample of a study of a mutant IDH1 vaccine in newly diagnosed glioma. Method: immunoSEQ multiplex PCR; TCRdb's copy keeps in-frame clones and lacks some. The sample yields roughly 43,000 clones, roughly 84% seen once. Antigen specificity for these receptors is unknown. The sample consisted of PBMCs, taken from a glioma patient whose treatment included an IDH1 peptide vaccine. The receptors come from a woman in her late teens or twenties with glioma. Some clones in this sample may be carry-over from other donors' samples. Both conserved end residues are part of each CDR3. The order of the fields is D gene, clone size, J gene, V gene, CDR3 protein, CDR3 DNA. A D gene is named only where the DNA matches it firmly. Size is omitted from some rows. Given values are once, few, many or a class for expanded clones.

TRBD1 | NA | TRBJ2-2 | TRBV19 | CAGSIGVGGITGELFF | TGTGCCGGTAGTATAGGGGTAGGGGGCATCACCGGGGAGCTGTTTTTT
NA | NA | TRBJ2-7 | TRBV6-1 | CASSEGETYEQYF | TGTGCCAGCAGTGAGGGGGAGACCTACGAGCAGTACTTC
TRBD1 | NA | TRBJ2-7 | TRBV30 | CAWDRDSPISSYEQYF | TGTGCCTGGGACCGGGACAGCCCAATTAGCTCCTACGAGCAGTACTTC
NA | NA | TRBJ2-7 | TRBV12-2 | CASRFLAGGTYEQYF | TGTGCAAGTCGCTTTCTAGCGGGAGGCACCTACGAGCAGTACTTC
NA | few | TRBJ1-1 | TRBV29-1 | CSVEAREPEAFF | TGCAGCGTTGAAGCCAGGGAACCTGAAGCTTTCTTT
NA | NA | TRBJ2-3 | TRBV18 | CASSRGQGHSTDTQYF | TGTGCCAGCTCACGGGGACAAGGGCACAGCACAGATACGCAGTATTTT
NA | NA | TRBJ2-1 | TRBV2 | CASKNRVVNEQFF | TGTGCCAGCAAGAACAGGGTTGTAAATGAGCAGTTCTTC
TRBD2 | NA | TRBJ2-1 | TRBV4-1 | CASSRLTSGRPYNEQFF | TGCGCCAGCAGCCGCTTGACTAGCGGGAGGCCGTACAATGAGCAGTTCTTC
TRBD2 | NA | TRBJ2-3 | TRBV9 | CASSDLGAGVTDTQYF | TGTGCCAGCAGTGACCTAGGGGCGGGGGTCACAGATACGCAGTATTTT
TRBD1 | NA | TRBJ1-5 | TRBV7-2 | CASSLAGSGGTGNQPQHF | TGTGCCAGCAGCTTAGCGGGTTCGGGTGGGACAGGAAATCAGCCCCAGCATTTT
NA | NA | TRBJ2-3 | TRBV11-3 | CASSLWGGEGAQYF | TGTGCCAGCAGCCTTTGGGGCGGGGAAGGTGCGCAGTATTTT
NA | NA | TRBJ1-4 | TRBV5-1 | CASSRPGGTNNEKLFF | TGCGCCAGCAGCCGCCCCGGCGGCACCAATAATGAAAAACTGTTTTTT
NA | NA | TRBJ1-2 | TRBV6-1 | CASSEGGWANYGYTF | TGTGCCAGCAGTGAAGGGGGATGGGCTAACTATGGCTACACCTTC
TRBD2 | NA | TRBJ2-2 | TRBV4-1 | CASSLAGVTGELFF | TGCGCCAGCAGCCTAGCGGGAGTAACCGGGGAGCTGTTTTTT
NA | NA | TRBJ2-5 | TRBV6-5 | CASSYWDTQETQYF | TGTGCCAGCAGTTACTGGGACACCCAAGAGACCCAGTACTTC
NA | NA | TRBJ2-5 | TRBV7-9 | CASSLGSSRETQYF | TGTGCCAGCAGCTTAGGCTCATCTAGAGAGACCCAGTACTTC
NA | NA | TRBJ2-2 | TRBV5-1 | CASSFSTGELFF | TGCGCCAGCAGCTTCAGCACCGGGGAGCTGTTTTTT
NA | NA | TRBJ2-6 | TRBV7-9 | CASTSSGAGANVLTF | TGTGCCAGCACTTCATCAGGCGCTGGGGCCAACGTCCTGACTTTC
NA | NA | TRBJ2-7 | TRBV7-9 | CARSTRGTRLTREQYF | TGTGCCAGGAGCACCCGGGGGACACGATTAACGAGGGAGCAGTACTTC
NA | NA | TRBJ2-1 | TRBV5-1 | CASSLGGGAYNEQFF | TGCGCCAGCAGCTTGGGTGGGGGCGCCTACAATGAGCAGTTCTTC
NA | NA | TRBJ2-7 | TRBV5-1 | CASSLTGRGSEQYF | TGCGCCAGCAGCTTGACAGGACGGGGAAGCGAGCAGTACTTC
NA | few | TRBJ1-1 | TRBV7-9 | CASSLARKEAFF | TGTGCCAGCAGCTTAGCGAGGAAAGAAGCTTTCTTT
NA | NA | TRBJ1-1 | TRBV28 | CASRTGQSEAFF | TGTGCCAGCCGAACGGGCCAGTCGGAAGCTTTCTTT
NA | NA | TRBJ2-3 | TRBV9 | CASGLTDTQYF | TGTGCCAGCGGGCTCACAGATACGCAGTATTTT